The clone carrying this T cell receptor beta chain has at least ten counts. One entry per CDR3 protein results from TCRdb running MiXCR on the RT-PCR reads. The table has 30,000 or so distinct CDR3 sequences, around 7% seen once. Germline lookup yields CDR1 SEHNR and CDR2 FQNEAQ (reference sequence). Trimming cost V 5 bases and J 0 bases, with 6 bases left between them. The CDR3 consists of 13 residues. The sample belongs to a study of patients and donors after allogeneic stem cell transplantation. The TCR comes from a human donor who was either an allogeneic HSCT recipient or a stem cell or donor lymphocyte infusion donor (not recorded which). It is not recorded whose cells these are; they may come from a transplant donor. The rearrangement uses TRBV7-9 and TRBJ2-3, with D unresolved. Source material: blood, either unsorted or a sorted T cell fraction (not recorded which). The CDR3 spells CASSPTSTDTQYF. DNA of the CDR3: TGTGCCAGCAGCCCAACTAGCACAGATACGCAGTATTTT.